This T cell receptor beta chain emerged from a study of radiation and T cells in renal cell carcinoma. Study at large: Nephrectomy followed 15 Gy stereotactic body radiation by 4 weeks. Notes on the study in general: In blood, top tumor clones expanded by 2 weeks, shrinking by 4.

Regarding this clone: What it binds is not known.

Time point in this sample: blood 2 weeks post-SBRT. The treatment: 15 Gy SBRT to primary tumor, nephrectomy 4 weeks later. Radiation-treated patients gave blood at baseline, week 2 and week 4. Clones were sequenced by immunoSEQ multiplex PCR, and TCRdb holds only the in-frame ones, with some missing. The data show roughly 150,000 clones, roughly 86% seen once. V shed 6 bases and J shed 5 bases, with 22 bases lying between them. The CDR3 consists of 16 residues. CDR1 and CDR2 (germline): LNHDA, SQIVND (reference sequence). The origin of this receptor is a woman aged 45-65 years with renal cell carcinoma. The sequenced sample was blood, obtained from a patient whose treatment included radiotherapy and nephrectomy. The gene calls are TRBV19 and TRBJ2-5; D unresolved. Here the CDR3 reads CASSPIGRGNAETQYF. The CDR3 DNA sequence: TGTGCCAGTAGCCCTATCGGACGTGGGAATGCGGAGACCCAGTACTTC.